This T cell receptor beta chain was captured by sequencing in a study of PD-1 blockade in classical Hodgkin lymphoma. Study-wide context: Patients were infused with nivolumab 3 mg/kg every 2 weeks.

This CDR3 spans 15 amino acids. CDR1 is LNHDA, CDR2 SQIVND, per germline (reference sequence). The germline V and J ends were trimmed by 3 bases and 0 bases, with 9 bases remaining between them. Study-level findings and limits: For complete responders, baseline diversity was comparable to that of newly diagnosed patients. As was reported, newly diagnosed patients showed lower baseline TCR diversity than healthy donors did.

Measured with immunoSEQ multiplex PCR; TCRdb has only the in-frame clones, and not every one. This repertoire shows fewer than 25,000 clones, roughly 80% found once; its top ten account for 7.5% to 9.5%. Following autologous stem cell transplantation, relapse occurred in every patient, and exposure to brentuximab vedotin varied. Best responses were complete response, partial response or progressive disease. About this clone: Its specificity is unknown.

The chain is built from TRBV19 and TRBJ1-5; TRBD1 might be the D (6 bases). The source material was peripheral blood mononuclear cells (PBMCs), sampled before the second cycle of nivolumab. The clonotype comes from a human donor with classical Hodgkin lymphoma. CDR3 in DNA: TGTGCCAGTAGTATCAGGGGTTTTAGCAATCAGCCCCAGCATTTT. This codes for CASSIRGFSNQPQHF. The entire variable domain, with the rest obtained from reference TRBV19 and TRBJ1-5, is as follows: DGGITQSPKYLFRKEGQNVTLSCEQNLNHDAMYWYRQDPGQGLRLIYYSQIVNDFQKGDIAEGYSVSREKKESFPLTVTSAQKNPTAFYLCASSIRGFSNQPQHFGDGTRLSIL.